This TCR beta chain is drawn from a study of T cell repertoires in cytomegalovirus infection. Study details: Alongside well-studied HLA-B-restricted CMV epitopes, recently identified HLA-C-restricted CMV epitopes were also used. Public TCR beta signatures indicated both CMV infection and matching HLA type. Findings and limits, study-wide: What dominated the ex vivo response were HLA-C-restricted CMV-specific TCR beta clonotypes. CMV carriers with the relevant HLA were identified by cumulative public TCR beta family frequency.

TCRdb used MiXCR to reprocess the reads, holding one entry per CDR3 protein. This sample has fewer than 900,000 distinct CDR3 sequences, with almost 30% found just once. In its sample, this clonotype was seen a few times. Its matching antigen is unknown. Germline lookup yields CDR1 MNHEY and CDR2 SMNVEV (reference sequence). V lost 3 bases to trimming and J lost 4 bases; unmatched junction nucleotides: 14. This CDR3 region has 17 residues. The sample in question was cultured CD8+ T cells from PBMCs, obtained from culture after CMV antigen stimulation. The source of this sequence is a human donor in good health (CMV status not recorded). Some clones in this sample may be carry-over from other donors' samples. This chain links TRBV27 with TRBJ1-2, with 7 bases lining up with TRBD1. The CDR3 DNA is TGTGCCAGCAGTTTCCCTGTAAGACTCCGGGACAGCTATGGCTACACCTTC. This encodes CASSFPVRLRDSYGYTF.